This T cell receptor beta chain was found in a study of PD-L1 blockade in urothelial cancer. Study in general: Patients with male sex and bladder-origin urothelial cancer accounted for about nine tenths of the roughly 29 enrolled. Patients' histories included 0 to 3 prior chemotherapy regimens.

Assay used: immunoSEQ multiplex PCR; TCRdb lists only in-frame clones, some missing. The data show about 30,000 clones, with 75% to 90% seen just once and under 4.5% held by the top ten. Locally advanced or metastatic urothelial carcinoma affected the patients. This sample comprised PBMCs, obtained around atezolizumab (anti-PD-L1) treatment. The receptor was isolated from a man aged 50 to 60 with urothelial cancer.

DNA for the CDR3: TGTGCCAGCAACAGACAGGGGGCTGCTTACGAGCAGTACTTC. Translation: CASNRQGAAYEQYF. This chain connects TRBV6-5 to TRBJ2-7; 10 nucleotides line up with TRBD1. V shed 7 bases, J shed 4 bases, and the junction held 7 bases outside the gene matches. Per the germline V gene, CDR1 is MNHEY and CDR2 is SVGAGI. The CDR3 has 14 residues.